The 29 T cell receptor beta chains below were found in one sample sequenced in a study of blood T cell repertoires in COVID-19. TCRdb's table, derived via immunoSEQ multiplex PCR, lists solely in-frame clones and lacks some. The table lists 200,000 or so clones, under 90% of them singletons. Sequenced input: peripheral blood. The receptors were sampled from a human donor in a cohort sampled during active COVID-19.

This chain uses TRBV3-1 (or the pseudogene TRBV3-2) with TRBJ2-5, with 12 nucleotides matching TRBD2. The V and J ends lost 4 bases and 5 bases, in that order; junction bases with no gene match: 5. The CDR3 sequence is 15 residues long. Germline CDR1 LGHDT, CDR2 YNNKEL (reference sequence). CDR3 nucleotides: TGTGCCAGCAGCCGAAGACTAGCGGGAGTTGAGACCCAGTACTTC. It yields the protein CASSRRLAGVETQYF.

This sequence joins TRBV3-1 (or the pseudogene TRBV3-2) and TRBJ2-5, with D possibly TRBD2 on 5 matching bases. The germline gives CDR1 LGHDT, CDR2 YNNKEL (reference sequence). The CDR3 is made up of 15 amino acids. Trimming removed 0 bases at V and 0 bases at J, with 8 bases between. In nucleotides, the CDR3 is TGTGCCAGCAGCCAAGATCCGGGGTACCAAGAGACCCAGTACTTC. Translation gives CASSQDPGYQETQYF.

V usage is TRBV5-1 and J usage is TRBJ2-7; 10 bases align to TRBD2. CDR3 size: 14 residues. J gave up 4 bases and V 4 bases, and 5 bases lay outside the gene matches. The germline V gene encodes CDR1 SGHRS and CDR2 YFSETQ. Here the CDR3 reads CASSQLAGSYEQYF. CDR3 DNA sequence: TGCGCCAGCAGCCAACTAGCGGGATCTTACGAGCAGTACTTC.

The chain couples TRBV12-3 or TRBV12-4 to TRBJ1-6; unclear D gene. Trimming removed 3 bases at V and 8 bases at J, with 8 bases between. CDR3 length: 13 amino acids. CDR3 sequence: CASSFLRDSPLHF. The CDR3 DNA reads as TGTGCCAGCAGTTTTCTTCGGGATTCACCCCTCCACTTT.

This clone has only a few counts. The V call is TRBV5-1, the J call TRBJ1-2; 10 positions match TRBD1. CDR1 and CDR2 from the germline V gene are SGHRS and YFSETQ. CDR3 length: 16 residues. V shed 2 bases and J 8 bases; nucleotides not matched to a gene: 12. The CDR3, as DNA: TGCGCCAGCAGCTTCTTGACAGGGGGCGAGGAAGGGGGCTACACCTTC. Translated, it gives CASSFLTGGEEGGYTF.

The chain joins TRBV29-1 to TRBJ2-1; no reliable D call. Trimming cost V 1 base and J 4 bases, with 11 bases left between them. The germline V gene encodes CDR1 SQVTM and CDR2 ANQGSEA. The CDR3 sequence is 14 residues long. CDR3 DNA sequence: TGCAGCGTTGAAGGCTCGAGGCTTTACAATGAGCAGTTCTTC. Its protein product is CSVEGSRLYNEQFF.

CDR3 loop: CASSLRNTGDEQYF. CDR3 bases: TGTGCCAGCAGCTTAAGGAATACAGGGGACGAGCAGTACTTC. V gene TRBV7-9 combines with J gene TRBJ2-7, with TRBD1 matching 7 bases. Germline CDR1 is SEHNR and CDR2 is FQNEAQ (reference sequence). The CDR3 spans 14 residues. After removal of 2 bases from V and 5 bases from J, the junction contained 6 bases not matched to a gene.

This chain links TRBV6-5 with TRBJ2-7; 8 nucleotides line up with TRBD1. V shed 5 bases, J shed 0 bases, and the junction held 6 bases outside the gene matches. Germline loops: CDR1 MNHEY, CDR2 SVGAGI. The CDR3 length is 15 residues. The CDR3 nucleotides are TGTGCCAGCAGTCCCCGGACAGGGAGCTCCTACGAGCAGTACGTC. Translating it yields CASSPRTGSSYEQYV.

The gene calls are TRBV2 and TRBJ2-1; TRBD2 is a possible D gene (5 bases). The germline CDR1 and CDR2 sequences are SNHLY and FYNNEI. Trimming pared 7 bases from V and 4 bases from J, leaving 8 bases between. This CDR3 contains 12 residues. DNA for the CDR3: TGTGCCAGCATGCGAGGGTACAATGAGCAGTTCTTC. This gives the protein CASMRGYNEQFF.

The chain links TRBV4-1 to TRBJ2-7, with D perhaps matching TRBD1 (5 bases). In germline, CDR1 is MGHRA, CDR2 YSYEKL. There are 16 residues in the CDR3. Trimming cost V 5 bases and J 3 bases, with 20 bases left between them. CDR3: CASSRGFSTDRYEQYF. The CDR3 DNA reads as TGCGCCAGCAGCAGAGGATTTTCGACAGACCGCTACGAGCAGTACTTC.

The chain joins TRBV27 to TRBJ1-2; 9 bases agree with TRBD1. The CDR3 length is 18 residues. The J segment lost 3 bases and the V segment lost 6 bases, leaving 17 bases of the junction unmatched. CDR1 and CDR2 (germline): MNHEY, SMNVEV (reference sequence). As DNA, the CDR3 is TGTGCCAGCAGAAGAAGGACGGTCGGAGGACAGGGGTACTATGGCTACACCTTC. This codes for CASRRRTVGGQGYYGYTF.

The V and J genes are TRBV9 and TRBJ1-3; a possible D gene is TRBD1 (5 bases). V was clipped by 3 bases and J by 3 bases, with 13 bases between them. Germline V lookup: CDR1 SGDLS, CDR2 YYNGEE. This CDR3 has 15 residues. CDR3 coding DNA: TGTGCCAGCAGCGAGGGGAGGGGTAGTGGAAACACCATATATTTT. Its protein product is CASSEGRGSGNTIYF.

The chain combines TRBV28 with TRBJ2-1, with 7 positions matching TRBD1. Per the germline V gene, CDR1 is MDHEN and CDR2 is SYDVKM. CDR3 length: 12 residues. After removal of 7 bases from V and 5 bases from J, the junction contained 2 bases not matched to a gene. CDR3 DNA: TGTGCCAGCATAGGGGGCCACAATGAGCAGTTCTTC. Its translation: CASIGGHNEQFF.

This clone was found a few times. The chain combines TRBV10-1 with TRBJ1-5, with 9 bases that match TRBD1. The CDR3 totals 16 residues. Germline V gene data show CDR1 as WNHNN and CDR2 as SYGVQD (reference sequence). The V segment lost 0 bases and the J segment 6 bases; nucleotides outside the gene matches: 6. CDR3 sequence: CASSESGQGLGQPQHF. CDR3 sequence (DNA): TGCGCCAGCAGTGAGTCGGGACAGGGTCTAGGTCAGCCCCAGCATTTT.

This clone occurred a few times. This chain joins TRBV28 and TRBJ1-6; D is ambiguous. Germline assignment: CDR1 MDHEN and CDR2 SYDVKM. The CDR3 runs to 15 residues. V gave up 7 bases and J gave up 0 bases, with 10 bases separating them. The CDR3, as DNA: TGTGCCAGCAAGGACTTACTCTCCTATAATTCACCCCTCCACTTT. Translated: CASKDLLSYNSPLHF.

The chain is built from TRBV3-1 (or the pseudogene TRBV3-2) and TRBJ2-3; D may be TRBD2 (6 bases). V shed 0 bases and J shed 6 bases, with 13 bases lying between them. This CDR3 is 15 amino acids long. The germline V gene encodes CDR1 LGHDT and CDR2 YNNKEL (reference sequence). The CDR3 loop reads CASSQDRGAWDTQYF. The CDR3 DNA is TGTGCCAGCAGCCAAGATCGCGGGGCTTGGGATACGCAGTATTTT.

The chain is built from TRBV18 and TRBJ1-1; D not resolved. Germline CDR1 KGHSH, CDR2 LQKENI. This CDR3 has 15 amino acids. V dropped 6 bases and J dropped 3 bases, with 17 bases sitting between them. CDR3 nucleotides: TGTGCCAGCTCCCCTCGTCAAACAGATTACACTGAAGCTTTCTTT. This codes for CASSPRQTDYTEAFF.

The genes are TRBV6-1 and TRBJ2-5; D remains ambiguous. Per germline, CDR1 MNHNS and CDR2 SASEGT. The CDR3 covers 14 residues. Trimming cost V 2 bases and J 9 bases, with 16 bases left between them. CDR3 in DNA: TGTGCCAGCAGTGAACTTCAAGCCCCCTTGGCCCAGTACTTC. It specifies CASSELQAPLAQYF.

The chain combines TRBV27 with TRBJ2-2, with D maybe TRBD2 (5 bases). Trimming took off 6 bases at V and 7 bases at J, with 15 bases between the two ends. The CDR3 loop spans 14 amino acids. Germline V lookup: CDR1 MNHEY, CDR2 SMNVEV (reference sequence). CDR3 sequence: CASSLLGSDGELFF. For the CDR3, the DNA is TGTGCCAGCAGCTTACTAGGGAGCGACGGGGAGCTGTTTTTT.

The table lists this clone with a count of one. V gene TRBV6-6 combines with J gene TRBJ2-4, with D maybe TRBD1 (5 bases). The CDR3 spans 14 residues. Trimming cost V 7 bases and J 0 bases, with 10 bases left between them. Germline CDR1 is MNHNY and CDR2 is SVGAGI (reference sequence). The CDR3 spells CASTQGLAKNIQYF. The CDR3 DNA follows: TGTGCCAGCACCCAGGGTCTAGCCAAAAACATTCAGTACTTC.

The rearrangement joins TRBV27 to TRBJ1-4, with a weak D call TRBD1 (6 bases). The CDR3 is 16 residues long. Germline CDR1 MNHEY, CDR2 SMNVEV (reference sequence). Trimming removed 3 bases from V and 4 bases from J, with 15 bases in between. In DNA form, the CDR3 reads TGTGCCAGCAGTTTGCTAACTGGACAGCTTAATGAAAAACTGTTTTTT. Protein: CASSLLTGQLNEKLFF.

The chain recombines TRBV2 with TRBJ2-3; TRBD2 aligns across 10 bases. The length of the CDR3 is 15 residues. The ends lost 7 bases at V and 3 bases at J; junction bases unmatched: 7. Per germline, CDR1 SNHLY and CDR2 FYNNEI. This chain's CDR3 is CASTLAGVSTDTQYF. CDR3 DNA sequence: TGTGCCAGCACCCTAGCGGGAGTATCTACAGATACGCAGTATTTT.

The CDR3 spells CASSLAGVRTDTQYF. Here the CDR3 DNA reads TGCGCCAGCAGCTTGGCGGGAGTTAGGACAGATACGCAGTATTTT. J is TRBJ2-3 and V is TRBV5-1; a possible D gene is TRBD2 (6 bases). Trimming removed 0 bases at V and 3 bases at J, with 11 bases between. The germline V gene has CDR1 SGHRS and CDR2 YFSETQ. This CDR3 contains 15 residues.

The rearrangement links TRBV7-9 to TRBJ2-3; TRBD2 might be the D (6 bases). CDR1 is SEHNR, CDR2 FQNEAQ, per germline (reference sequence). The CDR3 has 16 amino acids. V was trimmed by 4 bases and J by 10 bases, leaving 24 bases between them. The CDR3 protein is CASSSNPGAGPHPQYF. The DNA of the CDR3 is TGTGCCAGCAGCTCTAATCCCGGCGCGGGACCCCATCCGCAGTATTTT.

The CDR3 DNA is TGTGCCAGCTCTCACGGGGAGAACACTGAAGCTTTCTTT. It codes for CASSHGENTEAFF. The gene calls are TRBV27 and TRBJ1-1; D is undetermined. This CDR3 is 13 amino acids long. Germline V gene sequence: CDR1 MNHEY, CDR2 SMNVEV (reference sequence). Trimming stripped 8 bases from V and 1 base from J, with 11 bases between.

This clone occurred once. The J gene is TRBJ1-5, the V gene TRBV19; 8 nucleotides match TRBD1. The germline gives CDR1 LNHDA, CDR2 SQIVND (reference sequence). This CDR3 is built from 15 residues. With 5 bases clipped from V and 2 bases from J, the junction kept 5 bases outside the gene matches. CDR3: CASSPGQGGNQPQHF. CDR3 sequence (DNA): TGTGCCAGTAGTCCTGGACAGGGTGGCAATCAGCCCCAGCATTTT. The full variable domain, completed using reference TRBV19 and TRBJ1-5, is DGGITQSPKYLFRKEGQNVTLSCEQNLNHDAMYWYRQDPGQGLRLIYYSQIVNDFQKGDIAEGYSVSREKKESFPLTVTSAQKNPTAFYLCASSPGQGGNQPQHFGDGTRLSIL.

V is TRBV7-2 and J is TRBJ2-7, with 13 positions matching TRBD2. This CDR3 is 15 amino acids long. Per the germline V gene, CDR1 is SGHTA and CDR2 is FQGNSA. Losses at the gene ends were 5 bases for V and 7 bases for J; bases not matched to a gene: 8. The CDR3 nucleotides are TGTGCCAGCAGCCTGAGGACTAGCGGGAGTGGTGAGCAGTACTTC. Protein sequence: CASSLRTSGSGEQYF.

V and J are TRBV6-5 and TRBJ2-2; a weak D match, TRBD2 (7 bases). This CDR3 spans 14 amino acids. V lost 7 bases, J lost 4 bases, and 13 bases lay in between. Germline values: CDR1 MNHEY, CDR2 SVGAGI. The CDR3 nucleotides read TGTGCCAGCAAGGCGGGGGCCTTCACCGGGGAGCTGTTTTTT. It codes for CASKAGAFTGELFF.

The chain has TRBV27 and TRBJ2-7; TRBD1 might be the D (6 bases). Germline V gene data show CDR1 as MNHEY and CDR2 as SMNVEV (reference sequence). This CDR3 is built from 17 residues. The germline V and J ends were trimmed by 5 bases and 0 bases, with 20 bases remaining between them. The CDR3 sequence is CASSEAITRDISYEQYF. CDR3 DNA: TGTGCCAGCAGTGAGGCAATCACCCGGGACATCTCCTACGAGCAGTACTTC.